This is a list of T cell receptor beta chains from one sample in a study of cytomegalovirus exposure and HLA in healthy donors. Measured with immunoSEQ multiplex PCR; TCRdb has only the in-frame clones, and not every one. The repertoire holds about 120,000 clones, with about three quarters as singletons. Sequenced sample: PBMCs. These TCRs come from a middle-aged woman in good health and CMV-seropositive. Each CDR3 is given with its conserved first and last residue. Each record gives: CDR3 protein, CDR3 DNA, D gene, J gene, V gene, clone size. D genes are given only for firm matches. Size values are once, few and many counts, or a class for expanded clones, and some rows have none.

CDR3: CASSLPGSYEQYF
DNA: TGTGCCAGCAGCTTGCCAGGTTCCTACGAGCAGTACTTC
D: .
J: TRBJ2-7
V: TRBV7-9
size: few

CDR3: CASSEEGHSEAFF
DNA: TGTGCCAGCAGTGAAGAAGGACACTCTGAAGCTTTCTTT
D: .
J: TRBJ1-1
V: TRBV2
size: .

CDR3: CAWTEYSLTRVGEQFF
DNA: TGTGCCTGGACCGAGTACAGTCTCACTAGGGTCGGTGAGCAGTTCTTC
D: .
J: TRBJ2-1
V: TRBV30
size: .

CDR3: CASTPGDPYSNQPQHF
DNA: TGTGCCAGCACCCCCGGGGATCCTTATAGCAATCAGCCCCAGCATTTT
D: .
J: TRBJ1-5
V: TRBV27
size: once

CDR3: CASSLRGAAGGPHEQYF
DNA: TGTGCCAGCAGCTTAAGAGGGGCGGCAGGGGGTCCCCACGAGCAGTACTTC
D: TRBD1
J: TRBJ2-7
V: TRBV7-9
size: .

CDR3: CASSLVAGDMNTGELFF
DNA: TGCGCCAGCAGCTTGGTGGCGGGGGACATGAACACCGGGGAGCTGTTTTTT
D: .
J: TRBJ2-2
V: TRBV5-1
size: .

CDR3: CARSQRGVSFGYTF
DNA: TGTGCCAGAAGCCAACGGGGGGTTAGCTTCGGCTACACCTTC
D: .
J: TRBJ1-2
V: TRBV5-3
size: .

CDR3: CASSLRGNSNQPQHF
DNA: TGTGCCAGCAGTTTAAGGGGGAATAGCAATCAGCCCCAGCATTTT
D: .
J: TRBJ1-5
V: TRBV28
size: .

CDR3: CAISGTVRSTDTQYF
DNA: TGTGCCATCAGTGGGACAGTTCGTAGCACAGATACGCAGTATTTT
D: .
J: TRBJ2-3
V: TRBV10-3
size: .

CDR3: CAISESNGGGTEAFF
DNA: TGTGCCATCAGTGAGTCCAACGGCGGGGGGACTGAAGCTTTCTTT
D: .
J: TRBJ1-1
V: TRBV10-3
size: .

CDR3: CASSARGGQGGEKLFF
DNA: TGTGCCAGCAGCGCCCGGGGGGGACAGGGCGGAGAAAAACTGTTTTTT
D: TRBD1
J: TRBJ1-4
V: TRBV9
size: once

CDR3: CASSVGGSLAENYEQYF
DNA: TGTGCCAGCAGCGTAGGCGGCAGTCTAGCGGAGAATTACGAGCAGTACTTC
D: TRBD2
J: TRBJ2-7
V: TRBV9
size: .

CDR3: CASSFERGVQSTQYF
DNA: TGTGCCAGCAGCTTTGAGCGGGGGGTGCAGAGTACGCAGTATTTT
D: TRBD2
J: TRBJ2-3
V: TRBV7-9
size: .

CDR3: CASSSASDTQYF
DNA: TGTGCCAGCAGCTCAGCGTCAGATACGCAGTATTTT
D: .
J: TRBJ2-3
V: TRBV7-3
size: .

CDR3: CASSLAWRPTYEQYF
DNA: TGTGCCAGCAGCTTAGCGTGGCGGCCGACCTACGAGCAGTACTTC
D: .
J: TRBJ2-7
V: TRBV7-2
size: once

CDR3: CASSLGVRGLSPEKLFF
DNA: TGTGCCAGCAGCTTGGGGGTAAGGGGGCTTTCCCCCGAAAAACTGTTTTTT
D: TRBD1
J: TRBJ1-4
V: TRBV5-6
size: .

CDR3: CASSPTKDRANTGELFF
DNA: TGTGCCAGCAGCCCGACTAAGGACAGGGCGAACACCGGGGAGCTGTTTTTT
D: TRBD1
J: TRBJ2-2
V: TRBV7-9
size: .

CDR3: CASSGQIYNEQFF
DNA: TGTGCCAGCAGTGGACAGATCTACAATGAGCAGTTCTTC
D: .
J: TRBJ2-1
V: TRBV6-1
size: .

CDR3: CSARAAHEQYF
DNA: TGCAGTGCTAGGGCCGCCCACGAGCAGTACTTC
D: .
J: TRBJ2-7
V: TRBV20-1
size: .

CDR3: CASSGTGSSYEQYF
DNA: TGTGCCAGCAGCGGGACAGGGTCTTCCTACGAGCAGTACTTC
D: TRBD1
J: TRBJ2-7
V: TRBV5-5
size: .

CDR3: CASSVRAGELFF
DNA: TGTGCCAGCAGCGTACGGGCCGGGGAGCTGTTTTTT
D: .
J: TRBJ2-2
V: TRBV9
size: .

CDR3: CASSFWQGSTDTQYF
DNA: TGTGCCAGCAGTTTCTGGCAGGGGAGCACAGATACGCAGTATTTT
D: .
J: TRBJ2-3
V: TRBV6-5
size: .

CDR3: CASSVLAASYNEQFF
DNA: TGTGCCAGCAGTGTACTAGCGGCTTCCTACAATGAGCAGTTCTTC
D: TRBD2
J: TRBJ2-1
V: TRBV2
size: .

CDR3: CASSYSYGNTEAFF
DNA: TGTGCCAGCAGTTACTCATATGGCAACACTGAAGCTTTCTTT
D: .
J: TRBJ1-1
V: TRBV6-5
size: .

CDR3: CASSLVGGGSLSQETQYF
DNA: TGTGCCAGCAGCTTAGTGGGGGGCGGGAGCCTCTCCCAAGAGACCCAGTACTTC
D: .
J: TRBJ2-5
V: TRBV7-2
size: once

CDR3: CASNYGRDTEAFF
DNA: TGTGCCAGCAACTACGGCAGGGACACTGAAGCTTTCTTT
D: .
J: TRBJ1-1
V: TRBV2
size: few

CDR3: CASSTGGDTQYF
DNA: TGTGCCAGCAGCACGGGTGGAGATACGCAGTATTTT
D: .
J: TRBJ2-3
V: TRBV5-4
size: .

CDR3: CASSQDTTYWAEAFF
DNA: TGCGCCAGCAGCCAAGATACTACGTATTGGGCTGAAGCTTTCTTT
D: .
J: TRBJ1-1
V: TRBV4-3
size: .

CDR3: CASSSGGGTYEQYF
DNA: TGCGCCAGCAGCTCGGGGGGGGGCACCTACGAGCAGTACTTC
D: TRBD2
J: TRBJ2-7
V: TRBV5-1
size: .

CDR3: CASSLGTGDGWAEAFF
DNA: TGTGCCAGTAGTCTAGGGACAGGGGATGGTTGGGCTGAAGCTTTCTTT
D: TRBD1
J: TRBJ1-1
V: TRBV19
size: .

CDR3: CASSVGGGRQVDTQYF
DNA: TGTGCCAGCAGCGTAGGCGGGGGGAGACAGGTAGATACGCAGTATTTT
D: TRBD2
J: TRBJ2-3
V: TRBV9
size: few

CDR3: CASSLSRRAIGYNEQFF
DNA: TGTGCCAGCAGCTTATCGCGCAGGGCAATTGGCTACAATGAGCAGTTCTTC
D: .
J: TRBJ2-1
V: TRBV11-2
size: .